Shown below are 16 T cell receptor beta chains from a single sample sequenced in a study of shared clonotypes between healthy human individuals (dated by TCRdb to 2018 to 2021). The library was produced with the immunoSEQ multiplex PCR assay. Not all clones reach the TCRdb copy of this immuneACCESS table, which keeps in-frame sequences only. Checked studies attribute under half of the gap to unresolved V genes and leave the rest unexplained. Here the sample has about 490,000 clones; 76% occur a single time. The ten largest clones take up over 10% of the sample. The sequenced sample was PBMCs. The receptor set was obtained from a woman in her thirties or forties in good health. Some clones in this sample may be carry-over from other donors' samples.

This sequence joins TRBV18 and TRBJ2-3, with TRBD2 identical over 13 bases. This CDR3 spans 18 amino acids. CDR1 is KGHSH and CDR2 is LQKENI in the germline V gene. Trimming at V came to 3 bases and at J to 1 base, leaving 7 bases not matched to a gene. CDR3 amino acids: CASSPRTSGSRGTDTQYF. The CDR3, as DNA: TGTGCCAGCTCACCGAGGACTAGCGGGAGCAGGGGCACAGATACGCAGTATTTT. Supplemented by reference TRBV18 and TRBJ2-3, the full variable domain reads NAGVMQNPRHLVRRRGQEARLRCSPMKGHSHVYWYRQLPEEGLKFMVYLQKENIIDESGMPKERFSAEFPKEGPSILRIQQVVRGDSAAYFCASSPRTSGSRGTDTQYFGPGTRLTVL.

The chain has TRBV18 and TRBJ2-7; a weak D match, TRBD1 (5 bases). Germline V CDR1 and CDR2: KGHSH, LQKENI. Trimming cost V 3 bases and J 3 bases, with 12 bases left between them. This CDR3 contains 14 residues. The chain's CDR3 is CASSPIGQGYEQYF. The DNA of the CDR3 is TGTGCCAGCTCACCCATTGGACAAGGCTACGAGCAGTACTTC.

The genes are TRBV25-1 and TRBJ1-1; D gene ambiguous. The CDR3 loop spans 15 amino acids. Trimming shortened V by 1 base and J by 4 bases, and 13 bases separated the two germline ends. CDR1 and CDR2 from the germline V gene are MGHDK and SYGVNS. The CDR3 bases are TGTGCCAGCAGTGAATCTAGAGGCGGGAGCACTGAAGCTTTCTTT. It yields the protein CASSESRGGSTEAFF.

The J gene is TRBJ2-1, the V gene TRBV11-2; TRBD2 aligns across 11 bases. The CDR3 covers 14 residues. V lost 5 bases to trimming and J lost 9 bases; unmatched junction nucleotides: 6. Germline values: CDR1 SGHAT, CDR2 FQNNGV. The CDR3 here is CASSPSGRLREQFF. For the CDR3, the DNA is TGTGCCAGCAGCCCTAGCGGGAGGCTTCGTGAGCAGTTCTTC.

The rearrangement uses TRBV18 and TRBJ1-3; D may be TRBD1 (6 bases). Trimming left V 3 bases short and J 0 bases short, with 18 bases between. This CDR3 comprises 18 residues. CDR1 and CDR2 (germline): KGHSH, LQKENI. The CDR3 nucleotides are TGTGCCAGCTCACCCCTCCCCGGGGGGCAAAGCTCTGGAAACACCATATATTTT. This encodes CASSPLPGGQSSGNTIYF.

The DNA for the CDR3 is TGTGCCAGCAGTTTACCCCTGACAGGGGGCGATGGCTACACCTTC. Translated: CASSLPLTGGDGYTF. The chain combines TRBV28 with TRBJ1-2, with TRBD1 matching 10 bases. Germline trimming cut 2 bases from V and 6 bases from J; bases unmatched to any gene: 6. The V gene's germline CDR1 is MDHEN and CDR2 SYDVKM. The CDR3 is 15 amino acids.

This clone was detected once. The genes are TRBV11-1 and TRBJ1-1; TRBD1 matches at 9 bases. The CDR3 covers 16 residues. Looked up from germline, CDR1 is SGHAT and CDR2 is FQDESV (reference sequence). Trimming removed 5 bases from V and 1 base from J; junction bases left unmatched: 8. The CDR3 region has the DNA TGTGCCAGCAGCATGGGACAGGGTAAAGGGAACACTGAAGCTTTCTTT. Translated: CASSMGQGKGNTEAFF.

This clone was observed a few times. This chain uses TRBV29-1 with TRBJ2-1; 7 bases map to TRBD2. Per germline, CDR1 SQVTM and CDR2 ANQGSEA. Trimming took 1 base from V and 3 from J; bases not matched to a gene: 3. The CDR3 has 14 amino acids. The CDR3 coding sequence is TGCAGCGTTGAAGGGGCGGGAGACTACAATGAGCAGTTCTTC. Residues: CSVEGAGDYNEQFF.

The chain has TRBV28 and TRBJ2-2; 14 nucleotides match TRBD2. After removal of 5 bases from V and 4 bases from J, the junction contained 15 bases not matched to a gene. In germline, CDR1 is MDHEN, CDR2 SYDVKM. The CDR3 extends over 20 amino acids. The CDR3 region is CASSPYRARLAGGSTGELFF. The CDR3 DNA reads as TGTGCCAGCAGTCCCTACAGGGCCCGACTAGCGGGAGGGAGCACCGGGGAGCTGTTTTTT.

This chain links TRBV28 with TRBJ2-7, with 9 bases fitting TRBD2. CDR1 and CDR2 (germline): MDHEN, SYDVKM. The CDR3 runs 14 residues. The trim removed 7 bases at V and 3 bases at J, leaving 7 bases unmatched. DNA of the CDR3: TGTGCCAGCACCTCGGGACTAGCTGGCTACGAGCAGTACTTC. Translation gives CASTSGLAGYEQYF.

The CDR3, as DNA: TGTGCCAGCTCACCCGGGGGGTCGGACACTGAAGCTTTCTTT. Translation: CASSPGGSDTEAFF. This chain links TRBV18 with TRBJ1-1, with D perhaps TRBD1 (5 bases). From germline, CDR1 is KGHSH and CDR2 LQKENI. Trimming shortened V by 3 bases and J by 3 bases, and 11 bases separated the two germline ends. The CDR3 consists of 14 residues.

This clone came up a few times. This rearrangement joins TRBV6-6 to TRBJ1-6; maybe TRBD1 (6 bases). With 5 bases removed from V and 10 bases from J, the gap between germline ends came to 18 bases. The CDR3 totals 15 residues. Germline-derived CDR1 and CDR2 are MNHNY and SVGAGI (reference sequence). The CDR3 bases are TGTGCCAGCAGTGAGGGGGGCGGGGGTAGATCACCCCTCCACTTT. Amino acids: CASSEGGGGRSPLHF.

The chain recombines TRBV7-2 with TRBJ2-5, with a tentative D call TRBD1 (5 bases). Trimming cost V 0 bases and J 5 bases, with 10 bases left between them. This CDR3 contains 14 residues. CDR1 SGHTA and CDR2 FQGNSA come from the germline V gene. The CDR3 region has the DNA TGTGCCAGCAGCTTAGCCCAGGGTCGTGAGACCCAGTACTTC. It is translated as CASSLAQGRETQYF.

A few counts support this clone. The chain recombines TRBV6-1 with TRBJ2-3; 7 bases agree with TRBD2. Germline trimming cut 7 bases from V and 2 bases from J; bases unmatched to any gene: 6. CDR1 is MNHNS and CDR2 is SASEGT in the germline V gene. This CDR3 has 14 residues. The CDR3 DNA follows: TGTGCCAGCAACCCGGGGGGAGACACAGATACGCAGTATTTT. Translating gives CASNPGGDTDTQYF.

The rearrangement links TRBV5-1 to TRBJ1-2; 7 bases fit TRBD1. From germline, CDR1 is SGHRS and CDR2 YFSETQ. The CDR3 is made up of 14 amino acids. Trimming cost V 5 bases and J 3 bases; bases outside gene matches: 7. The CDR3 reads CASRPITGDYGYTF. The CDR3 DNA reads TGCGCCAGCAGACCGATAACAGGGGACTATGGCTACACCTTC.

This chain links TRBV7-2 with TRBJ2-5; D may be TRBD2 (6 bases). Germline CDR1 and CDR2: SGHTA and FQGNSA. V was shortened by 4 bases and J by 4 bases, with 13 bases between the two germline ends. This CDR3 is built from 14 residues. The CDR3 protein is CASSYGTRGETQYF. CDR3 bases: TGTGCCAGCAGCTACGGGACTCGCGGAGAGACCCAGTACTTC.